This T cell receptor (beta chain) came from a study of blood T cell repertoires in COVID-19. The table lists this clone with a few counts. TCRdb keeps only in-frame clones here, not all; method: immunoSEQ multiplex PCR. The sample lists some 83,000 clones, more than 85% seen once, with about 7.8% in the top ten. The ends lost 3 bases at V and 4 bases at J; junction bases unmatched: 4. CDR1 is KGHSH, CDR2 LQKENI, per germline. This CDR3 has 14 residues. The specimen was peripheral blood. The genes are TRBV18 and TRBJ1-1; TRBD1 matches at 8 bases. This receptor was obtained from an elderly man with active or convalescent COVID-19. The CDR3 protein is CASSPRGLATEAFF. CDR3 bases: TGTGCCAGCTCACCCAGGGGGCTGGCCACTGAAGCTTTCTTT.